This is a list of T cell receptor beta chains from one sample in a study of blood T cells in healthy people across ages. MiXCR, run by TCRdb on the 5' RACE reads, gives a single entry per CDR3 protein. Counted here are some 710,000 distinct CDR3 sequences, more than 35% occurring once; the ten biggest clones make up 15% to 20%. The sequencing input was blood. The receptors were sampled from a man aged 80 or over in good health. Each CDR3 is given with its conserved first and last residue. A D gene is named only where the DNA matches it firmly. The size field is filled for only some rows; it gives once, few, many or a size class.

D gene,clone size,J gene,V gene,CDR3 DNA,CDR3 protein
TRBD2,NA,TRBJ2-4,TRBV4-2,TGTGCCAGCAGCCAAGACCCCGACCCAACGCCTAGCGGGAGAAACATTCAGTACTTC,CASSQDPDPTPSGRNIQYF
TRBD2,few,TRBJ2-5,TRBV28,TGTGCCAGCAGTCGGCGACTAGCGATGACCCAGTACTTC,CASSRRLAMTQYF
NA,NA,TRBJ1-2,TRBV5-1,TGCGCCAGCAGCTTGGCCGGACCCAACTATGGCTACACCTTC,CASSLAGPNYGYTF
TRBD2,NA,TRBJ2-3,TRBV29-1,TGCAGCACGAAGGTATCGTCCGGGACTAGCGAAGGAGATACGCAGTATTTT,CSTKVSSGTSEGDTQYF
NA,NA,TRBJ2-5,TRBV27,TGTGCCAGCAAGGGTCGTGGGGAAGGAGAGACCCAGTACTTC,CASKGRGEGETQYF
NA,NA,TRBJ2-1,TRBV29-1,TGCAGCGTTGTATACAGGGCCAATGAGCAGTTCTTC,CSVVYRANEQFF
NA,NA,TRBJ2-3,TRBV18,TGTGCCAGCTCACCCTCGGGAACTAGCACAGATACGCAGTATTTT,CASSPSGTSTDTQYF
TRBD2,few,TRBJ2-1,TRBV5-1,TGCGCCAGCAGCGTAGTTAGCGGGCCCAACAATGAGCAGTTCTTC,CASSVVSGPNNEQFF
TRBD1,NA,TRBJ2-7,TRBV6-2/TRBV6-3,TGTGCCAGCAGAACTACAGACAGGGCTTCCTACGAGCAGTACTTC,CASRTTDRASYEQYF
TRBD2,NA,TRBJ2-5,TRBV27,TGTGCCAGCAGAGGGACTAGCTCGGAGACCCAGTACTTC,CASRGTSSETQYF
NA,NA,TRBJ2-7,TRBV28,TGTGCCAGCAGCCCAGGGGTCAGGTCCTACAATGAGCAGTACTTC,CASSPGVRSYNEQYF
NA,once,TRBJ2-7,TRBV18,TGTGCCAGCTCACCGTCTGTGGCCGGCGAGCAGTACTTC,CASSPSVAGEQYF
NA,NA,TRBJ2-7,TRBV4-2,TGTGCCAGCAGCCAAGGATCCCGCGAGCAGTACTTC,CASSQGSREQYF
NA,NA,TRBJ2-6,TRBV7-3,TGTACCAGCAGCTTAGGGGCCAACGTCCTGACTTTC,CTSSLGANVLTF
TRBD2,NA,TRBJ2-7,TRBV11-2,TGTGCCAGCAGCTTAACTAGCGGGCCTCAGGACGAGCAGTACTTC,CASSLTSGPQDEQYF
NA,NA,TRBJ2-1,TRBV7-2,TGTACCAGCAGCTTGGAGCGGGACAGATATAATGAGCAGTTCTTC,CTSSLERDRYNEQFF
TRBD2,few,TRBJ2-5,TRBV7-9,TGTGCCAGCAGCACCGTATCCCGACTAGCGGGAGGGCCGGAGACCCAGTACTTC,CASSTVSRLAGGPETQYF
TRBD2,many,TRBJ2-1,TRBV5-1,TGCGCCAGCAGCCTCACTAGCGGGAGTCGGAATGAGCAGTTCTTC,CASSLTSGSRNEQFF
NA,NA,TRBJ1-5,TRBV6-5,TGTGCCAGCAGTTACTCTGCCACGGGGCAGCCCCAGCATTTT,CASSYSATGQPQHF
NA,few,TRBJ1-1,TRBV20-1,TGCAGTGCCAGGACAGCGAACACTGAAGCTTTCTTT,CSARTANTEAFF
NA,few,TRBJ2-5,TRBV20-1,TGCAGTGCTAATACCCTCAGCGGAGGATGGCAAGAGACCCAGTACTTC,CSANTLSGGWQETQYF
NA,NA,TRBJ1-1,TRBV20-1,TGCAGTGCTAGTTTCGGTGTGGGTAGAGGAGAAGCTTTCTTT,CSASFGVGRGEAFF
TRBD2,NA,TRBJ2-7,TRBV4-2,TGTGCCAGCAGCCAAACTAGCGGGGGGGCCTACGAGCAGTACTTC,CASSQTSGGAYEQYF
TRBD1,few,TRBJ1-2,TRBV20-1,TGCAGTGCCGGGGAGGGGACAGTAGATGGCTACACCTTC,CSAGEGTVDGYTF
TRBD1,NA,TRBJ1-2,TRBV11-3,TGTGCCAGCAGTTACCTGCCTGGACAGGGTGGTGGCTACACCTTC,CASSYLPGQGGGYTF
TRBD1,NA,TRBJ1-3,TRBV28,TGTGCCAGCAGTTTCATGGACAGGGCGGACACCATATATTTT,CASSFMDRADTIYF
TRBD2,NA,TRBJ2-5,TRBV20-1,TGCAGTGCCCTGGAGACTAGCGGGAGGCAGGAGCAGTACTTC,CSALETSGRQEQYF
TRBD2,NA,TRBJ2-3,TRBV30,TGTGCCTGGACGACTAGCGGGGTCACAGATACGCAGTATTTT,CAWTTSGVTDTQYF
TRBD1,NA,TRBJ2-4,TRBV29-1,TGCAGCGTTCGGGACAGCAACATTCAGTACTTC,CSVRDSNIQYF
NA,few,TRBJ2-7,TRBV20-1,TGCAGTGCTAGAAGGGCAGAGAAGTGGGATGAGCAGTACTTC,CSARRAEKWDEQYF
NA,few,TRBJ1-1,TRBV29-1,TGCAGCGGACTGCGGAGGTCCATGAACACTGAAGCTTTCTTT,CSGLRRSMNTEAFF
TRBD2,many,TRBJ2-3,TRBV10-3,TGTGCCATCAGTGGCCCTTCCTCGGGGATACAGCGGGAAAGCACAGATACGCAGTATTTT,CAISGPSSGIQRESTDTQYF
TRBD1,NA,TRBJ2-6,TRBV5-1,TGCGCCAGCACGGACAGGCCGACTTCTGGTGGCAACGTCCTGACTTTC,CASTDRPTSGGNVLTF
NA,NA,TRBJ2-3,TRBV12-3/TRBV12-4,TGTGCCAGCAGTTTAGACAGTTTAGATACGCAGTATTTT,CASSLDSLDTQYF
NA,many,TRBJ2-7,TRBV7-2,TGTGCCAGCAGCCCGGACGGGTGGTACGAGCAGTACTTC,CASSPDGWYEQYF
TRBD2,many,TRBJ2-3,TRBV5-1,TGCGCCAGCAGCTTGGATCTAGCGGGAGGGCCAGATACGCAGTATTTT,CASSLDLAGGPDTQYF
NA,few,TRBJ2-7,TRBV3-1,TGTGCCAGCAGCCACCCCGGCGGGACTTCCGAGCAGTACTTC,CASSHPGGTSEQYF
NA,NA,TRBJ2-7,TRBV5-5,TGTGACAGCAGCTTGAATACAGGGGAGCAGTACTTC,CDSSLNTGEQYF
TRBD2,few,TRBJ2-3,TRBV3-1,TGTGCCAGCAGCCAAGATTTTGGGACTACTACAGATACGCAGTATTTT,CASSQDFGTTTDTQYF
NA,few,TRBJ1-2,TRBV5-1,TGCGCCAGCAGCTTGGGCACGCTATCAGTCTATGGCTACACCTTC,CASSLGTLSVYGYTF
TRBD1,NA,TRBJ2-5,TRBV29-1,TGCAGCGTTGCAGGGGGAGAGACCCAGTACTTC,CSVAGGETQYF
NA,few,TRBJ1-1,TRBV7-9,TGTGCCAGCAGCTCTTATTTAACTCCAAGGGGGAACACTGAAGCTTTCTTT,CASSSYLTPRGNTEAFF
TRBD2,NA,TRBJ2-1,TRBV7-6,TGTGCCAGCAGCTCCAGAACTAGCGGGAGGATTTACAATGAGCAGTTCTTC,CASSSRTSGRIYNEQFF
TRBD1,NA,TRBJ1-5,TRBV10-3,TGTGCCATCAGTAGGACAGGGGATAATCAGCCCCAGCATTTT,CAISRTGDNQPQHF
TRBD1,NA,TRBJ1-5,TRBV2,TGTGCCAGCAGCGTCAGGGGGGGGAATCAGCCCCAGCATTTT,CASSVRGGNQPQHF
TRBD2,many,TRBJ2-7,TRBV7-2,TGTGCCAGCAGCTTAGGGACTAGCGTATCCTACGAGCAGTACTTC,CASSLGTSVSYEQYF
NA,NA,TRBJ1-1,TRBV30,TGTGCCTGGTTACTCATTAGAAACACTGAAGCTTTCTTT,CAWLLIRNTEAFF
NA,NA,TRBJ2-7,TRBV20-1,TGCAGTGCTAGAGGGGCTAGCAGTGTCTACGAGCAGTACTTC,CSARGASSVYEQYF